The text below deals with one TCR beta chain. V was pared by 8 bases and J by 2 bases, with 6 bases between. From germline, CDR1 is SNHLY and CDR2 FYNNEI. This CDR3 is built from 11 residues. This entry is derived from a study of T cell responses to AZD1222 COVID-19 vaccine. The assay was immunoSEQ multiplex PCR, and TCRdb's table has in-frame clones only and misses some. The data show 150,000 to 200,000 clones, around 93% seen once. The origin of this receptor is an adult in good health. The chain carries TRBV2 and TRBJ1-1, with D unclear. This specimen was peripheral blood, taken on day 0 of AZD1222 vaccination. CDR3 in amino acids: CASVLNTEAFF. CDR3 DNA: TGTGCCAGCGTCCTAAACACTGAAGCTTTCTTT.